What follows is one T cell receptor (beta chain) and its context. This entry is derived from a study of blood T cell repertoires in COVID-19. On the study more broadly: PBMCs, B-cell-depleted T cells, or T cells were the source of the cDNA or gDNA that made up the material.

In the study's own analysis: Quantification of nucleated cells was approximated via reference gene primer amplification. Sequencing used immunoSEQ multiplex PCR; TCRdb keeps in-frame clones, though not all of them. V and J calls and clone size come straight from that table; D and trimming were deduced from the DNA. The sample shows fewer than 300,000 clones, 65% to 90% of them seen only once. The germline gives CDR1 DFQATT, CDR2 SNEGSKA (reference sequence). V gave up 6 bases and J gave up 14 bases, with 8 bases separating them. The CDR3 runs 8 residues. The sequencing input was peripheral blood. V gene TRBV20-1 combines with J gene TRBJ2-1; D is uncertain. The source of this sequence is an older woman with active or convalescent COVID-19. This CDR3 is CSAPGEFF. The CDR3 DNA follows: TGCAGTGCCCCTGGAGAGTTCTTC.